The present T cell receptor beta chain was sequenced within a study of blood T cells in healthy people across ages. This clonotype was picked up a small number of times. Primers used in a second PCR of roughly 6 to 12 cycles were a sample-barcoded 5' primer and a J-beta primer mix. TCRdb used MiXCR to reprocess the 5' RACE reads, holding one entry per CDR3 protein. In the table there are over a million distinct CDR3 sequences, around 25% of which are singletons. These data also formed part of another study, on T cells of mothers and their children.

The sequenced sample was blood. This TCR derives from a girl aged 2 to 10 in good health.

CDR3 region: CASSQTGTGFYGYTF. DNA of the CDR3: TGTGCCAGCAGTCAAACCGGGACAGGCTTTTATGGCTACACCTTC. The chain links TRBV6-2 or TRBV6-3 to TRBJ1-2; 8 positions agree with TRBD1. The CDR3 is 15 residues long. Germline loops: CDR1 MNHEY, CDR2 SVGEGT. V shed 5 bases, J shed 5 bases, and the junction held 10 bases outside the gene matches.